This TCR beta chain was recovered during a study of blood T cell repertoires in COVID-19. Per the authors' pipeline: The assay estimated nucleated cells by amplifying reference gene primers. Sequenced by immunoSEQ multiplex PCR; TCRdb stores in-frame clones only, minus some. The V and J calls and clone size are taken from that table; D and trimming were inferred from the DNA. The sample yields about 160,000 clones, under 85% seen once. V was pared by 0 bases and J by 6 bases, with 12 bases between. Germline V CDR1 and CDR2: MNHEY, SMNVEV (reference sequence). This CDR3 has 15 amino acids. This clone was seen more than once but under ten times.

This chain joins TRBV27 and TRBJ1-5, with a tentative D call TRBD1 (6 bases). This sequence was found in a man between 65 and 80 years old with acute or convalescent COVID-19. Sample: peripheral blood. CDR3 bases: TGTGCCAGCAGTTTATCGGGGGGGGCAAGTCAGCCCCAGCATTTT. This gives the protein CASSLSGGASQPQHF.